This T cell receptor beta chain originates from a study of blood T cell repertoires in COVID-19. Study at large: Sites across the United States, Italy and Spain contributed samples from acute and convalescent COVID-19. Sources were T cells, B-cell-depleted T cells, or PBMCs; the material itself was cDNA or gDNA.

Authors' methods: Reference gene primer amplification gave nucleated cell count estimates. The repertoire was sequenced with immunoSEQ multiplex PCR; TCRdb's copy has only in-frame clones and lacks some. For V, J and clone size, that table is used; D and trimming come from the DNA. Of roughly 80,000 clones listed, roughly nine tenths are singletons. The Seattle patients, enrolled during active infection, were followed longitudinally. Sequencing input: peripheral blood. This TCR was recovered from a man aged 45 to 65 with COVID-19, enrolled during active disease.

CDR3 nucleotide sequence: TGTGCCAGCACCTACGCGGGGGGAAACATTCAGTACTTC. It translates to CASTYAGGNIQYF. The genes are TRBV6-5 and TRBJ2-4; 8 bases are a match to TRBD2. CDR1 MNHEY and CDR2 SVGAGI come from the germline V gene. The CDR3 is 13 amino acids. V dropped 7 bases and J dropped 6; count of bases not matched to a gene: 5.